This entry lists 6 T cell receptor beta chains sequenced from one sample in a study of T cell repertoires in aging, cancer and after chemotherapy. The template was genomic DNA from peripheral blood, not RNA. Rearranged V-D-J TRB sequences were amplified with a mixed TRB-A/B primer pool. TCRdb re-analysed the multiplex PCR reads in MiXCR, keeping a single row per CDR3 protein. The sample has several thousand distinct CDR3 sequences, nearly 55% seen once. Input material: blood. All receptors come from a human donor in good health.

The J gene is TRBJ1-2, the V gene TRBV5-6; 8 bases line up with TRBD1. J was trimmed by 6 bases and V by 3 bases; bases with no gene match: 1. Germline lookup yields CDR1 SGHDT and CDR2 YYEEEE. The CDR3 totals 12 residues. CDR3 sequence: CASSWTGNGYTF. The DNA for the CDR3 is TGTGCCAGCAGCTGGACAGGGAATGGCTACACCTTC.

CDR3 coding DNA: TGCAGTGCTAGAGATTTAGCCTCTGAGGGCTTCTACGAGCAGTACTTC. Translated, it gives CSARDLASEGFYEQYF. The chain joins TRBV20-1 to TRBJ2-7; TRBD2 is a possible D gene (5 bases). Germline-derived CDR1 and CDR2 are DFQATT and SNEGSKA (reference sequence). V dropped 0 bases and J dropped 3 bases, with 18 bases sitting between them. This CDR3 is built from 16 residues.

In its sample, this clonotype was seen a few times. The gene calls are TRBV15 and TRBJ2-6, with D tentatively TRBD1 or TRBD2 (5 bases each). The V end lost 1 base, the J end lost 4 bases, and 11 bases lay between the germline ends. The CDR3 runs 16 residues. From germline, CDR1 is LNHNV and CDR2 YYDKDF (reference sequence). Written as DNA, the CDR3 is TGTGCCACCAGCAGAGGAGCCGGGGACGGGGCCAACGTCCTGACTTTC. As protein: CATSRGAGDGANVLTF.

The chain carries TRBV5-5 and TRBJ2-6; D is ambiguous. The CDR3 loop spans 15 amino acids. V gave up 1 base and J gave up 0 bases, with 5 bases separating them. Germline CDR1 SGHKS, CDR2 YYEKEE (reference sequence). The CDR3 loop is CASSLMVSGANVLTF. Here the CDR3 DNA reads TGTGCCAGCAGCTTGATGGTCTCTGGGGCCAACGTCCTGACTTTC.

The CDR3 loop is CSAAGDQNTGELFF. The CDR3 bases are TGCAGTGCGGCAGGGGACCAAAACACCGGGGAGCTGTTTTTT. The chain uses TRBV20-1 and TRBJ2-2, with D possibly matching TRBD1 (6 bases). Germline values: CDR1 DFQATT, CDR2 SNEGSKA (reference sequence). Between the trimmed V and J ends, which lost 6 bases and 2 bases, there was a span of 13 bases. The CDR3 contains 14 residues.

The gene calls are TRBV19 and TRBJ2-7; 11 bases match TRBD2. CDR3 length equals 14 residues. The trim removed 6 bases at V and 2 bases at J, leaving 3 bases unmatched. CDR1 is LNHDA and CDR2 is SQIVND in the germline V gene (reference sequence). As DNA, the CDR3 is TGTGCCAGTAGCTCTAGCGGGAGGACCTACGAGCAGTACTTC. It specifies CASSSSGRTYEQYF.